These 24 T cell receptor beta chains were all obtained from the same sample, sequenced in a study of T cell responses to AZD1222 COVID-19 vaccine. This table comes from immunoSEQ multiplex PCR, and its TCRdb copy is limited to in-frame clones, with some not included. This repertoire shows roughly 84,000 clones, 80% to 90% found once; its top ten account for 9% to 14%. The sample was peripheral blood, taken 28 days after the second AZD1222 dose. Receptors originate from an adult who received the AZD1222 COVID-19 vaccine.

This clone was seen just once. This chain joins TRBV18 and TRBJ1-1; no clear D. CDR1 is KGHSH, CDR2 LQKENI, per germline. V gave up 10 bases and J gave up 0 bases, with 12 bases separating them. This CDR3 contains 13 residues. The CDR3 DNA reads as TGTGCCACCACCGCCACCATGAACACTGAAGCTTTCTTT. Amino acids: CATTATMNTEAFF. The entire variable domain, with the rest obtained from reference TRBV18 and TRBJ1-1, is as follows: NAGVMQNPRHLVRRRGQEARLRCSPMKGHSHVYWYRQLPEEGLKFMVYLQKENIIDESGMPKERFSAEFPKEGPSILRIQQVVRGDSAAYFCATTATMNTEAFFGQGTRLTVV.

The chain uses TRBV6-2 or TRBV6-3 and TRBJ2-1; no clear D. This CDR3 has 13 residues. The V end lost 6 bases, the J end lost 4 bases, and 10 bases lay between the germline ends. Germline CDR1 is MNHEY and CDR2 is SVGEGT. CDR3: CASSTRPYNEQFF. CDR3 DNA: TGTGCCAGCAGCACCCGTCCTTACAATGAGCAGTTCTTC.

The chain employs TRBV7-3 and TRBJ2-3, with 11 positions matching TRBD2. The CDR3 contains 16 residues. CDR1 SGHTA and CDR2 FQGTGA come from the germline V gene. Losses at the gene ends were 5 bases for V and 4 bases for J; bases not matched to a gene: 8. This CDR3 reads CASSPTGTSGPDTQYF. The DNA of the CDR3 is TGTGCCAGCAGCCCGACGGGGACTAGCGGACCAGATACGCAGTATTTT. The variable domain in full, completed from reference TRBV7-3 and TRBJ2-3, reads GAGVSQTPSNKVTEKGKYVELRCDPISGHTALYWYRQSLGQGPEFLIYFQGTGAADDSGLPNDRFFAVRPEGSVSTLKIQRTERGDSAVYLCASSPTGTSGPDTQYFGPGTRLTVL.

V usage is TRBV6-2 or TRBV6-3 and J usage is TRBJ1-5, with 9 bases aligning to TRBD1. Germline V gene data show CDR1 as MNHEY and CDR2 as SVGEGT. This CDR3 spans 15 amino acids. Trimming removed 5 bases from V and 6 bases from J; junction bases left unmatched: 8. As DNA, the CDR3 is TGTGCCAGCAGTCCGACCCGGACAGGGGTTCAGCCCCAGCATTTT. It codes for CASSPTRTGVQPQHF.

V gene TRBV5-4 combines with J gene TRBJ1-4; a possible D gene is TRBD1 (6 bases). Between the trimmed V and J ends, which lost 4 bases and 7 bases, there was a span of 17 bases. The germline gives CDR1 SGHNT, CDR2 YYREEE (reference sequence). This CDR3 is 15 amino acids long. DNA for the CDR3: TGTGCCAGCAGCCCCGGACAGACGTTTGGTGAAAAACTGTTTTTT. This sequence encodes CASSPGQTFGEKLFF.

This clone appeared a single time. The CDR3 DNA reads TGTGCCAGCAGCTCGTACAGGGTGGAATCACCCCTCCACTTT. Residues: CASSSYRVESPLHF. V gene TRBV7-2 combines with J gene TRBJ1-6, with a tentative D call TRBD1 (6 bases). The ends were cut back, 4 bases at V and 10 bases at J, with 14 bases in the middle. Looked up from germline, CDR1 is SGHTA and CDR2 is FQGNSA. The CDR3 loop spans 14 amino acids.

This clone was seen once. This chain links TRBV27 with TRBJ1-3, with TRBD1 matching over 9 bases. CDR1 and CDR2 (germline): MNHEY, SMNVEV (reference sequence). J lost 4 bases, V lost 6 bases, and 7 bases had no gene match. This CDR3 has 15 amino acids. CDR3: CASRSGTGMGNTIYF. The CDR3 DNA reads as TGTGCCAGCAGGTCCGGGACAGGGATGGGAAACACCATATATTTT.

The chain couples TRBV2 to TRBJ2-3; no firm D call. V gave up 8 bases and J gave up 4 bases, with 16 bases separating them. The germline CDR1 and CDR2 sequences are SNHLY and FYNNEI. The length of the CDR3 is 14 residues. The CDR3 DNA is TGTGCCAGCCGCGCTGGTGAACTCCCAGATACGCAGTATTTT. Translating it yields CASRAGELPDTQYF.

V usage is TRBV6-5 and J usage is TRBJ1-2; 9 bases fit TRBD1. The CDR3 covers 14 residues. With V trimmed by 2 bases and J by 8 bases, 6 bases remained unmatched. Germline CDR1 reads MNHEY; CDR2 reads SVGAGI. The CDR3 region is CASSYGTGSGGYTF. For the CDR3, the DNA is TGTGCCAGCAGTTACGGGACAGGGTCCGGAGGCTACACCTTC.

CDR3 residues: CASGTDTQYF. CDR3 DNA: TGTGCCAGCGGAACAGATACGCAGTATTTT. The rearrangement uses TRBV6-5 and TRBJ2-3, with D unclear. Germline lookup yields CDR1 MNHEY and CDR2 SVGAGI. The CDR3 consists of 10 residues. V was cut by 8 bases and J by 3 bases, with 3 bases left in between.

V is TRBV5-1 and J is TRBJ1-3; the match to TRBD1 covers 7 bases. The junction had 8 bases not matched to a gene; V was cut back by 4 bases and J by 1 base. The CDR3 has 16 amino acids. Looked up from germline, CDR1 is SGHRS and CDR2 is YFSETQ. The CDR3 is CASSREQGKSGNTIYF. As DNA, the CDR3 is TGCGCCAGCAGCCGCGAACAGGGGAAGTCTGGAAACACCATATATTTT.

V and J are TRBV19 and TRBJ1-5; 11 nucleotides match TRBD1. There are 16 residues in the CDR3. Germline CDR1 is LNHDA and CDR2 is SQIVND (reference sequence). The V segment lost 5 bases and the J segment 3 bases; nucleotides outside the gene matches: 6. The CDR3 coding sequence is TGTGCCAGTAGTTTTCGGACAGGGGGCCTCAATCAGCCCCAGCATTTT. It codes for CASSFRTGGLNQPQHF.

V gene TRBV6-2 or TRBV6-3 combines with J gene TRBJ1-5; D uncertain. CDR3 length equals 12 residues. Germline V lookup: CDR1 MNHEY, CDR2 SVGEGT. V lost 6 bases to trimming and J lost 8 bases, with 11 bases between them. CDR3 sequence reads: CASSLEREPQHF. CDR3 nucleotides: TGTGCCAGCAGCCTAGAACGGGAGCCCCAGCATTTT.

This sequence joins TRBV9 and TRBJ2-1, with TRBD2 matching 7 bases. The CDR3 consists of 17 residues. In germline, CDR1 is SGDLS, CDR2 YYNGEE. V trimming: 0 bases; J trimming: 1 base; junction bases outside the gene matches: 7. The CDR3 protein is CASSVADGRLSYNEQFF. The CDR3 DNA reads as TGTGCCAGCAGCGTAGCTGACGGGAGGCTTTCCTACAATGAGCAGTTCTTC.

This chain joins TRBV11-2 and TRBJ1-5; D is unresolved. The CDR3 runs to 13 residues. Germline CDR1 reads SGHAT; CDR2 reads FQNNGV. The V and J ends lost 4 bases and 7 bases respectively, with 11 bases between them. In nucleotides, the CDR3 is TGTGCCAGCAGCTCCGATGAGAGCCAGCCCCAGCATTTT. The encoded protein is CASSSDESQPQHF.

V usage is TRBV28 and J usage is TRBJ1-2; D is possibly TRBD1 (6 bases). CDR1 is MDHEN, CDR2 SYDVKM, per germline. This CDR3 is built from 16 residues. V lost 3 bases to trimming and J lost 4 bases, with 18 bases between them. CDR3 sequence (DNA): TGTGCCAGCAGTTTGGCCTCAGGGGTATTTGGCTATGGCTACACCTTC. It is translated as CASSLASGVFGYGYTF.

The chain joins TRBV10-3 to TRBJ1-5, with TRBD1 matching 8 bases. Germline-derived CDR1 and CDR2 are ENHRY and SYGVKD. With V trimmed by 6 bases and J by 2 bases, 3 bases remained unmatched. The CDR3 sequence is 14 residues long. The CDR3 spells CAISETGGNQPQHF. DNA for the CDR3: TGTGCCATCAGCGAGACAGGGGGCAATCAGCCCCAGCATTTT.

With regard to this clone: At one of its ends the junction is not consistent with the germline gene, which may arise from a read error. V and J are TRBV27 and TRBJ1-2; 7 bases align to TRBD1. Germline V lookup: CDR1 MNHEY, CDR2 SMNVEV (reference sequence). This CDR3 contains 13 residues. The DNA of the CDR3 is TGTGCCAGCACTTTAGGGCAGGGGGATGGCTACACCTTC. This codes for CASTLGQGDGYTF.

This chain links TRBV19 with TRBJ1-4; possibly TRBD1 for D (6 bases). Germline V gene lookup returns CDR1 LNHDA and CDR2 SQIVND (reference sequence). Trimming left V 8 bases short and J 5 bases short, with 12 bases between. This CDR3 comprises 13 residues. CDR3 DNA sequence: TGTGCCAGTCAAGACAGGACGAATGAAAAACTGTTTTTT. Encoded protein: CASQDRTNEKLFF.

The rearrangement uses TRBV12-3 or TRBV12-4 and TRBJ2-1; TRBD2 agrees at 7 bases. This CDR3 comprises 12 residues. After removal of 6 bases from V and 14 bases from J, the junction contained 10 bases not matched to a gene. The CDR3 coding sequence is TGTGCCAGCAGAACCCTGACTAGCCAGGAGTTCTTC. Translating gives CASRTLTSQEFF.

J is TRBJ2-1 and V is TRBV15; 9 positions agree with TRBD2. The CDR3 has 18 residues. V shed 0 bases, J shed 0 bases, and the junction held 6 bases outside the gene matches. Germline lookup yields CDR1 LNHNV and CDR2 YYDKDF (reference sequence). CDR3 residues: CATSRDVGGRASYNEQFF. In nucleotides, the CDR3 is TGTGCCACCAGCAGAGATGTTGGCGGGAGGGCCTCCTACAATGAGCAGTTCTTC.

The chain is built from TRBV27 and TRBJ1-1; tentatively, D is TRBD1 (5 bases). V lost 4 bases and J lost 1, with 13 bases in between. The CDR3 totals 15 residues. Per germline, CDR1 MNHEY and CDR2 SMNVEV (reference sequence). CDR3 sequence (DNA): TGTGCCAGCAGTTCCCGGGGGTCTGGGAACACTGAAGCTTTCTTT. The encoded protein is CASSSRGSGNTEAFF.

The chain uses TRBV27 and TRBJ1-5; no clear D. Germline V gene data show CDR1 as MNHEY and CDR2 as SMNVEV (reference sequence). CDR3 length: 16 amino acids. The V end was cut by 3 bases, the J end by 0 bases, with 12 bases between. CDR3 residues: CASSLYGRYSNQPQHF. CDR3 nucleotide sequence: TGTGCCAGCAGTTTGTACGGAAGATATAGCAATCAGCCCCAGCATTTT.

The genes are TRBV5-1 and TRBJ1-1, with 9 bases fitting TRBD1. CDR1 SGHRS and CDR2 YFSETQ come from the germline V gene. With V trimmed by 3 bases and J by 1 base, 4 bases remained unmatched. This CDR3 comprises 15 residues. CDR3 DNA: TGCGCCAGCAGCTCACAGGACAGGGGGAACACTGAAGCTTTCTTT. It translates to CASSSQDRGNTEAFF.